What follows are 5 T cell receptor beta chains derived from one specimen sequenced in a study of CD8+CD57+ T cells in acquired aplastic anemia. The study profiled TCR beta VDJ and CDR3 using genomic DNA as template. TCRdb redid the calling of the reads with MiXCR, one entry per CDR3 protein. The sample has 350,000 to 450,000 distinct CDR3 sequences; 65% to 80% are singletons. Sequencing was performed on sorted CD4+, CD8+, or CD8+CD57+ T cells (not recorded which) from PBMCs. The receptors here all came from a human donor in good health, serving as a control.

Notes on this clonotype: A much larger clone is a single base away; this may be a read error. The chain couples TRBV6-6 to TRBJ2-1, with D possibly called TRBD1 or TRBD2 (5 bases each). Germline V gives CDR1 MNHNY, CDR2 SVGAGI (reference sequence). This CDR3 has 16 residues. Here the CDR3 reads CASSRPSRADYDEQFF. Written as DNA, the CDR3 is TGTGCCAGCAGTAGACCTTCCAGGGCCGACTACGATGAGCAGTTCTTC.

Note on this clonotype: The conserved phenylalanine or tryptophan normally closing the CDR3 is absent here, so this likely arose from a read error. The V and J genes are TRBV10-3 and TRBJ2-5, with D uncertain. CDR1 is ENHRY and CDR2 is SYGVKD in the germline V gene. The ends were cut back, 2 bases at V and 3 bases at J, with 1 base in the middle. The CDR3 totals 11 residues. The CDR3 loop is CAISEEETQYL. CDR3 DNA sequence: TGTGCCATCAGTGAGGAAGAGACCCAGTACCTG.

This clonotype has ten or more counts. V is TRBV30 and J is TRBJ2-7; possibly TRBD1 or TRBD2 for D (5 bases each). This CDR3 has 15 residues. Germline V gives CDR1 GTSNPN, CDR2 SVGIG (reference sequence). V was cut by 4 bases and J by 3 bases, with 19 bases left in between. In DNA form, the CDR3 reads TGTGCCTGGACCCGGGGCGACAGAGCCTACTACGAGCAGTACTTC. Its protein is CAWTRGDRAYYEQYF.

This clonotype was counted only a few times. The chain recombines TRBV15 with TRBJ2-7; D gene uncertain. Per the germline V gene, CDR1 is LNHNV and CDR2 is YYDKDF (reference sequence). This CDR3 is 15 amino acids long. Trimming cost V 0 bases and J 2 bases, with 11 bases left between them. CDR3 in amino acids: CATSRDREVAYEQYF. DNA of the CDR3: TGTGCCACCAGCAGAGATCGTGAGGTTGCCTACGAGCAGTACTTC.

This clonotype was counted many times. This CDR3 is CASSLSSRLGGYTF. The CDR3, as DNA: TGTGCCAGCAGTTTATCGAGTCGGTTGGGAGGCTACACCTTC. V gene TRBV27 combines with J gene TRBJ1-2; unclear D gene. V was trimmed by 0 bases and J by 8 bases, leaving 13 bases between them. Germline CDR1 MNHEY, CDR2 SMNVEV (reference sequence). This CDR3 spans 14 amino acids.